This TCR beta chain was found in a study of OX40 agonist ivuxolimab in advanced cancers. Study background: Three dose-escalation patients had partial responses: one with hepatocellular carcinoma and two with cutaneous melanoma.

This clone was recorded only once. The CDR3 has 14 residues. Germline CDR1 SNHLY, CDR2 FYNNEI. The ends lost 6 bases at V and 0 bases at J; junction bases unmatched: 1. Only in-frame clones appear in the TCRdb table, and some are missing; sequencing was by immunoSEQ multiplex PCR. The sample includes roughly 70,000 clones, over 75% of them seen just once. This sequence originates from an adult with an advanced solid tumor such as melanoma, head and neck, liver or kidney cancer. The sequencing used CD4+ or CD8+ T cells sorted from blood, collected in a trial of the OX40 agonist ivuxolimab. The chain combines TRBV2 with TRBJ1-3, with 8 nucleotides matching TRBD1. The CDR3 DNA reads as TGTGCCAGCAGGGACAGGGTCTCTGGAAACACCATATATTTT. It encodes CASRDRVSGNTIYF. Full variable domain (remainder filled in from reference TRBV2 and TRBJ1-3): EPEVTQTPSHQVTQMGQEVILRCVPISNHLYFYWYRQILGQKVEFLVSFYNNEISEKSEIFDDQFSVERPDGSNFTLKIRSTKLEDSAMYFCASRDRVSGNTIYFGEGSWLTVV.